Listed here are 24 T cell receptor beta chains from one sample, sequenced in a study of blood T cell repertoires in COVID-19 (dated by TCRdb to 2020 to 2021). Library creation used the immunoSEQ multiplex PCR assay. TCRdb provides this immuneACCESS table in a form limited to in-frame rearrangements. Some clones are lacking; in checked studies, under half of them reflect an unresolved V gene, and why the rest are absent is not known. The sample contains about 190,000 clones, roughly nine tenths of them found a single time. About 2% of the sample comes from the top ten. What was sequenced was peripheral blood. The receptors derive from a man aged 65-85 years with active or convalescent COVID-19.

The chain joins TRBV12-3 or TRBV12-4 to TRBJ2-7, with 7 positions matching TRBD1. With 5 bases clipped from V and 7 bases from J, the junction kept 8 bases outside the gene matches. The CDR3 runs to 13 residues. The CDR3 spells CASSISRGNEQYF. The DNA of the CDR3 is TGTGCCAGCAGTATATCCAGGGGGAATGAGCAGTACTTC.

V usage is TRBV28 and J usage is TRBJ2-1; 10 bases align to TRBD2. CDR3 length: 16 amino acids. Trimming at V came to 3 bases and at J to 6 bases, leaving 8 bases not matched to a gene. The germline gives CDR1 MDHEN, CDR2 SYDVKM. DNA for the CDR3: TGTGCCAGCAGTTTCTCAACTAGCGGGGAGTTCAATGAGCAGTTCTTC. This codes for CASSFSTSGEFNEQFF.

V gene TRBV7-9 combines with J gene TRBJ2-2, with D perhaps matching TRBD2 (5 bases). CDR3 size: 16 residues. Germline-derived CDR1 and CDR2 are SEHNR and FQNEAQ (reference sequence). The V gene lost 5 bases and the J gene lost 0 bases, with 13 bases spanning the gap. The CDR3 coding sequence is TGTGCCAGCAGCCCGAGCCCGGGGACGAACACCGGGGAGCTGTTTTTT. Translation: CASSPSPGTNTGELFF.

The V gene is TRBV4-3, the J gene TRBJ1-1; 9 nucleotides align to TRBD1. The CDR3 has 15 residues. From germline, CDR1 is LGHNA and CDR2 YSLEER. J lost 7 bases, V lost 4 bases, and 10 bases had no gene match. CDR3 DNA: TGCGCCAGCAGCCCATCGGGACAGGGTGTCGGTGAAGCTTTCTTT. It is translated as CASSPSGQGVGEAFF.

The chain recombines TRBV25-1 with TRBJ2-5, with TRBD1 matching 8 bases. Trimming at V came to 5 bases and at J to 7 bases, leaving 6 bases not matched to a gene. The germline CDR1 and CDR2 sequences are MGHDK and SYGVNS. This CDR3 is built from 13 residues. The CDR3 coding sequence is TGTGCCAGCAGTAGGGACAGGACGGGGACCCAGTACTTC. Translating it yields CASSRDRTGTQYF.

The chain joins TRBV11-2 to TRBJ1-1; D not certain. The CDR3 consists of 12 residues. Germline V gene data show CDR1 as SGHAT and CDR2 as FQNNGV. V shed 3 bases and J shed 6 bases, with 8 bases lying between them. Here the CDR3 DNA reads TGTGCCAGCAGCTTGCTGCGGGCTGAAGCTTTCTTT. Protein product: CASSLLRAEAFF.

The chain carries TRBV29-1 and TRBJ2-3; TRBD2 is a possible D gene (7 bases). The CDR3 totals 13 residues. Between the trimmed V and J ends, which lost 7 bases and 10 bases, there was a span of 21 bases. Germline CDR1 reads SQVTM; CDR2 reads ANQGSEA. The CDR3 reads CSGGVRGGGAQYF. The CDR3 DNA sequence: TGCAGCGGAGGAGTGAGGGGAGGGGGGGCGCAGTATTTT.

The chain is built from TRBV5-1 and TRBJ1-3, with D maybe TRBD1 (5 bases). This CDR3 contains 16 residues. Germline values: CDR1 SGHRS, CDR2 YFSETQ. Trimming shortened V by 0 bases and J by 2 bases, and 12 bases separated the two germline ends. CDR3 sequence reads: CASSLAGVGTGNTIYF. Written as DNA, the CDR3 is TGCGCCAGCAGCTTGGCGGGGGTGGGAACTGGAAACACCATATATTTT.

The rearrangement links TRBV11-2 to TRBJ2-1; 8 bases line up with TRBD1. The CDR3 covers 15 residues. CDR1 is SGHAT, CDR2 FQNNGV, per germline. V was pared by 3 bases and J by 4 bases, with 5 bases of the junction left unmatched. CDR3 DNA sequence: TGTGCCAGCAGCTTTGGGGACAGGCAGTACAATGAGCAGTTCTTC. Residues: CASSFGDRQYNEQFF.

Note on this clone: A junction boundary mismatches the germline segment, possibly from a read error. J is TRBJ2-3 and V is TRBV5-5, with a tentative D call TRBD2 (6 bases). This CDR3 contains 14 residues. The germline V gene encodes CDR1 SGHKS and CDR2 YYEKEE (reference sequence). This CDR3 reads CASTLEGGTDTQYF. The CDR3 DNA follows: TGTGCCAGCACCTTGGAGGGAGGCACAGATACGCAGTATTTT.

Note on this clone: One end of the junction does not line up with germline, which may come from a read error. The chain joins TRBV28 to TRBJ2-7, with TRBD1 matching 11 bases. The CDR3 extends over 15 amino acids. CDR1 and CDR2 (germline): MDHEN, SYDVKM. The CDR3: CASRLSGTGGYEQYF. The CDR3 DNA reads as TGTGCCAGCAGATTATCAGGGACAGGGGGATACGAGCAGTACTTC.

V and J are TRBV11-2 and TRBJ2-7, with 10 bases that match TRBD2. Trimming took 1 base from V and 7 from J; bases not matched to a gene: 7. The CDR3 totals 15 residues. CDR1 SGHAT and CDR2 FQNNGV come from the germline V gene. The CDR3, as DNA: TGTGCCAGCAGCTTAGCATCTAGCGGGGGCGGGGAGCAGTACTTC. It specifies CASSLASSGGGEQYF.

The CDR3 region has the DNA TGCGCCAGCAGCCCCCGGGACAGCAACACCGGGGAGCTGTTTTTT. It codes for CASSPRDSNTGELFF. The chain has TRBV5-1 and TRBJ2-2, with TRBD1 matching over 7 bases. V shed 4 bases, J shed 2 bases, and the junction held 5 bases outside the gene matches. The CDR3 consists of 15 residues. Germline V gene data show CDR1 as SGHRS and CDR2 as YFSETQ.

The gene calls are TRBV27 and TRBJ2-7; 10 nucleotides agree with TRBD1. Trimming cost V 4 bases and J 1 base; bases outside gene matches: 7. This CDR3 has 16 amino acids. The V gene's germline CDR1 is MNHEY and CDR2 SMNVEV (reference sequence). The CDR3 loop reads CASSWTGGFFSYEQYF. CDR3 sequence (DNA): TGTGCCAGCAGTTGGACAGGGGGTTTCTTTTCCTACGAGCAGTACTTC.

The chain has TRBV27 and TRBJ1-1, with D perhaps TRBD1 (5 bases). CDR1 MNHEY and CDR2 SMNVEV come from the germline V gene (reference sequence). CDR3 length: 16 residues. Trimming stripped 5 bases from V and 3 bases from J, with 19 bases between. This CDR3 is CASSPSPAGIHTEAFF. Here the CDR3 DNA reads TGTGCCAGCAGTCCATCCCCTGCAGGGATTCACACTGAAGCTTTCTTT.

The chain uses TRBV7-2 and TRBJ1-1; 8 bases match TRBD1. The germline CDR1 and CDR2 sequences are SGHTA and FQGNSA. The CDR3 has 13 amino acids. V lost 4 bases to trimming and J lost 7 bases; unmatched junction nucleotides: 5. The CDR3 is CASSSRGRVEAFF. DNA of the CDR3: TGTGCCAGCAGCTCCAGGGGGCGGGTTGAAGCTTTCTTT.

CDR3 protein: CAWRHGSGNTIYF. The CDR3 nucleotides read TGTGCCTGGAGACATGGTTCCGGAAACACCATATATTTT. The V and J genes are TRBV30 and TRBJ1-3, with no clear D. V was clipped by 3 bases and J by 4 bases, with 10 bases between them. Looked up from germline, CDR1 is GTSNPN and CDR2 is SVGIG (reference sequence). The CDR3 spans 13 residues.

The rearrangement uses TRBV30 and TRBJ1-2; D may be TRBD1 (6 bases). There are 10 residues in the CDR3. Germline assignment: CDR1 GTSNPN and CDR2 SVGIG (reference sequence). V was trimmed by 6 bases and J by 8 bases, leaving 10 bases between them. In nucleotides, the CDR3 is TGTGCCTGTTTGGGGGCGGGCTACACCTTC. Amino acids: CACLGAGYTF.

The V gene is TRBV12-5, the J gene TRBJ1-1; 7 nucleotides match TRBD1. The junction had 9 bases not matched to a gene; V was cut back by 4 bases and J by 1 base. The CDR3 is 16 amino acids. Per the germline V gene, CDR1 is LGHNT and CDR2 is FRNRAP. The CDR3 coding sequence is TGTGCTAGTGGTTCTTACAGGGGAGTTGGGAACACTGAAGCTTTCTTT. Translated: CASGSYRGVGNTEAFF.

V usage is TRBV10-3 and J usage is TRBJ2-1; D is perhaps TRBD2 (5 bases). V was trimmed by 6 bases and J by 5 bases, leaving 11 bases between them. In germline, CDR1 is ENHRY, CDR2 SYGVKD. There are 13 residues in the CDR3. CDR3: CAIRDFNHNEQFF. The CDR3 DNA reads TGTGCCATCAGGGACTTCAACCACAATGAGCAGTTCTTC.

The rearrangement links TRBV29-1 to TRBJ2-5; 7 bases match TRBD1. J gave up 5 bases and V 3 bases, and 6 bases lay outside the gene matches. This CDR3 has 13 residues. Germline V gene data show CDR1 as SQVTM and CDR2 as ANQGSEA. CDR3 amino acids: CSVDTGVWETQYF. The CDR3 DNA reads TGCAGCGTTGATACAGGGGTATGGGAGACCCAGTACTTC.

The rearrangement uses TRBV6-1 and TRBJ1-3; 7 positions match TRBD1. Germline values: CDR1 MNHNS, CDR2 SASEGT. With 2 bases clipped from V and 0 bases from J, the junction kept 13 bases outside the gene matches. The CDR3 has 19 residues. CDR3 in DNA: TGTGCCAGCAGTGAATTTCAGGGGGTTATTTTTAACTCTGGAAACACCATATATTTT. It is translated as CASSEFQGVIFNSGNTIYF.

The chain joins TRBV28 to TRBJ1-2, with TRBD1 matching over 7 bases. There are 14 residues in the CDR3. With V trimmed by 6 bases and J by 5 bases, 9 bases remained unmatched. Germline loops: CDR1 MDHEN, CDR2 SYDVKM. CDR3 sequence (DNA): TGTGCCAGCAGGGTGTCGGGACAGCTTTATGGCTACACCTTC. Amino acid sequence: CASRVSGQLYGYTF.

This chain connects TRBV28 to TRBJ2-7; 10 bases line up with TRBD2. J was trimmed by 2 bases and V by 1 base; bases with no gene match: 2. In germline, CDR1 is MDHEN, CDR2 SYDVKM. This CDR3 has 15 residues. CDR3 residues: CASSLLAGGAYEQYF. The CDR3 bases are TGTGCCAGCAGTTTATTAGCGGGGGGCGCCTACGAGCAGTACTTC.